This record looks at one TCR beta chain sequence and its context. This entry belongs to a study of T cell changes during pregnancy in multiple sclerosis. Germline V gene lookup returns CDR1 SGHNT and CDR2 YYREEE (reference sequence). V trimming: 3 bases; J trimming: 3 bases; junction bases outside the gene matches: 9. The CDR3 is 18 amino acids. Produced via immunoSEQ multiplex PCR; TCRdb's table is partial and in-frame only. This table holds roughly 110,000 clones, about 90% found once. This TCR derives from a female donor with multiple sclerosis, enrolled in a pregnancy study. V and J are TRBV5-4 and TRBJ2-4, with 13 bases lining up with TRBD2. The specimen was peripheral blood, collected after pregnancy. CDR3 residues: CASSSGLAGVEIKNIQYF. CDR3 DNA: TGTGCCAGCAGCTCAGGACTAGCGGGAGTTGAGATCAAAAACATTCAGTACTTC.